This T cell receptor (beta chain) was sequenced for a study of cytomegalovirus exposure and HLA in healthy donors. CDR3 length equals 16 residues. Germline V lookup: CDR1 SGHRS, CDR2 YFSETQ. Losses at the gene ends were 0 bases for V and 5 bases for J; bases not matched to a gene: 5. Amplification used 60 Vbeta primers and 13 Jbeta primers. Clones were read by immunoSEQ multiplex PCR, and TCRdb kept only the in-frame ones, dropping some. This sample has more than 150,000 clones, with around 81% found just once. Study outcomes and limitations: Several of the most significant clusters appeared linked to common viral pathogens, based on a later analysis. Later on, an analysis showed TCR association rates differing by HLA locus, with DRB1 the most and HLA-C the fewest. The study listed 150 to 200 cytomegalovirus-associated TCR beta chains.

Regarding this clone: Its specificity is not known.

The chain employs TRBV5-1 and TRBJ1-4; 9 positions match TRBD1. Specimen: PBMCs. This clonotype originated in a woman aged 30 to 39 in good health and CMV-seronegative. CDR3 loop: CASSLVPGTGNEKLFF. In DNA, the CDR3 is TGCGCCAGCAGCTTGGTTCCAGGGACAGGGAATGAAAAACTGTTTTTT.